What follows are 9 T cell receptor beta chains derived from one specimen sequenced in a study of Ad26.COV2.S vaccination and SARS-CoV-2 variants. Some clones are missing from TCRdb's copy, which holds only in-frame ones; the method was immunoSEQ multiplex PCR. The table lists around 300,000 clones, approximately 86% of them singletons. This sample's treatment: over 15 received Ad26.COV2.S at low or high dose, single or two shots; about 5 received placebo; per-sample allocation not given. Day 63 after the first injection of vaccine or placebo was the sampling time. The sequencing here drew on peripheral blood, taken in a trial of Ad26.COV2.S vaccine versus placebo. These receptors all stem from a person between 18 and 65 years old who received the Ad26.COV2.S COVID-19 vaccine or a placebo.

For the CDR3, the DNA is TGTGCCAGCACCCTCGGGGACAGGGGCACCTACGAGCAGTACTTC. Translating it yields CASTLGDRGTYEQYF. The chain couples TRBV28 to TRBJ2-7; 10 bases map to TRBD1. The junction had 8 bases not matched to a gene; V was cut back by 7 bases and J by 2 bases. The CDR3 contains 15 residues. Germline CDR1 and CDR2: MDHEN and SYDVKM.

The chain uses TRBV27 and TRBJ1-1; 7 bases are shared with TRBD1. V shed 4 bases, J shed 0 bases, and the junction held 8 bases outside the gene matches. Germline CDR1 MNHEY, CDR2 SMNVEV (reference sequence). The CDR3 totals 16 residues. CDR3: CASSSQRQGLNTEAFF. CDR3 sequence (DNA): TGTGCCAGCAGTTCCCAGAGACAGGGTTTGAACACTGAAGCTTTCTTT.

The rearrangement uses TRBV7-2 and TRBJ2-1; D unclear. Germline values: CDR1 SGHTA, CDR2 FQGNSA. The CDR3 length is 17 residues. Trimming stripped 0 bases from V and 1 base from J, with 13 bases between. The CDR3 sequence is CASSLALGYLSYNEQFF. CDR3 DNA: TGTGCCAGCAGCTTAGCGTTGGGGTATCTTTCCTACAATGAGCAGTTCTTC. The full variable domain, with the rest looked up from reference TRBV7-2 and TRBJ2-1, is GAGVSQSPSNKVTEKGKDVELRCDPISGHTALYWYRQSLGQGLEFLIYFQGNSAPDKSGLPSDRFSAERTGGSVSTLTIQRTQQEDSAVYLCASSLALGYLSYNEQFFGPGTRLTVL.

This chain uses TRBV2 with TRBJ1-4; D is undetermined. The CDR3 is 16 residues long. Per the germline V gene, CDR1 is SNHLY and CDR2 is FYNNEI. V shed 7 bases and J shed 0 bases, with 15 bases lying between them. The CDR3 protein is CASTWRTETTNEKLFF. The CDR3 nucleotides are TGTGCCAGCACTTGGAGAACAGAGACAACTAATGAAAAACTGTTTTTT.

The chain carries TRBV28 and TRBJ1-5; no firm D call. With 3 bases removed from V and 4 bases from J, the gap between germline ends came to 7 bases. CDR3 size: 13 residues. Germline V lookup: CDR1 MDHEN, CDR2 SYDVKM. The CDR3, as DNA: TGTGCCAGCAGTTTGGTCGGTAATCAGCCCCAGCATTTT. Its protein is CASSLVGNQPQHF.

The rearrangement uses TRBV27 and TRBJ2-7; TRBD1 matches at 8 bases. The CDR3 sequence is 18 residues long. CDR1 and CDR2 (germline): MNHEY, SMNVEV (reference sequence). The ends lost 5 bases at V and 1 base at J; junction bases unmatched: 16. The CDR3 here is CASSPTTGVGGWSYEQYF. CDR3 sequence (DNA): TGTGCCAGCAGTCCGACGACAGGGGTAGGCGGATGGTCCTACGAGCAGTACTTC.

This clone has just one count. The V gene is TRBV28, the J gene TRBJ1-1, with unresolved D. CDR3 length: 13 amino acids. V was cut by 11 bases and J by 5 bases, with 18 bases left in between. Germline V CDR1 and CDR2: MDHEN, SYDVKM. For the CDR3, the DNA is TGTGCCTCTTCGTATGCGGTAAGGACTGAAGCTTTCTTT. It encodes CASSYAVRTEAFF.

The rearrangement uses TRBV7-8 and TRBJ1-5; the D is unclear. The V and J ends lost 3 bases and 3 bases respectively, with 12 bases between them. The germline gives CDR1 SGHVS, CDR2 FQNEAQ. This CDR3 spans 15 amino acids. The DNA for the CDR3 is TGTGCCAGCAGCTTGGGGTATTTGGCCAATCAGCCCCAGCATTTT. Its protein product is CASSLGYLANQPQHF.

This clone was recorded once. The chain has TRBV27 and TRBJ2-2; D gene unclear. The germline CDR1 and CDR2 sequences are MNHEY and SMNVEV (reference sequence). The ends were cut back, 6 bases at V and 1 base at J, with 12 bases in the middle. The CDR3 covers 15 residues. This chain's CDR3 is CASRLRAENTGELFF. The CDR3, as DNA: TGTGCCAGCAGACTAAGGGCAGAGAACACCGGGGAGCTGTTTTTT.